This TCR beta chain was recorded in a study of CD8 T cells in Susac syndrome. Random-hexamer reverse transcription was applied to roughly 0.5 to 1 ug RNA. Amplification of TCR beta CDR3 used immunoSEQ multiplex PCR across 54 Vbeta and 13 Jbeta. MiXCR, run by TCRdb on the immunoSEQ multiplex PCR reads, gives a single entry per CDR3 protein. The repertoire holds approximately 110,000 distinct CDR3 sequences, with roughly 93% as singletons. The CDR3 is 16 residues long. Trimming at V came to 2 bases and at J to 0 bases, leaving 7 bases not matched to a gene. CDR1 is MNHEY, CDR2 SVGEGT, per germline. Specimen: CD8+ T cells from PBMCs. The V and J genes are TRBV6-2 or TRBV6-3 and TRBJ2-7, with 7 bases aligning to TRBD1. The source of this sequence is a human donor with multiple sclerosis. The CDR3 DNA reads TGTGCCAGCAGTTACCCCCCCGACAGGGCCTCCTACGAGCAGTACTTC. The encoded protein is CASSYPPDRASYEQYF.